The 8 T cell receptor beta chains reported below all come from one sample, sequenced in a study of chemoradiotherapy in HPV16-positive cancers. The data were produced by immunoSEQ multiplex PCR, yet TCRdb's version contains in-frame clones alone and is incomplete. The sample holds 6,000 to 9,500 clones; less than 85% are singletons and the top ten take 16%. Sequenced here: tumor tissue, sampled from a patient who underwent chemoradiotherapy. These TCRs come from a human donor with HPV-associated anogenital cancer.

This clone was recorded a few times. This chain links TRBV2 with TRBJ1-1; D ambiguous. V was shortened by 2 bases and J by 5 bases, with 21 bases between the two germline ends. This CDR3 region has 17 residues. Looked up from germline, CDR1 is SNHLY and CDR2 is FYNNEI. The CDR3 loop is CASSENGIWGEGTEAFF. The CDR3 DNA sequence: TGTGCCAGCAGTGAAAACGGGATCTGGGGAGAGGGTACTGAAGCTTTCTTT.

V is TRBV5-1 and J is TRBJ1-1; the D gene is possibly TRBD1 (5 bases). This CDR3 contains 16 residues. Trimming shortened V by 0 bases and J by 11 bases, and 23 bases separated the two germline ends. Germline V CDR1 and CDR2: SGHRS, YFSETQ. The CDR3 loop is CASSLVSGTAKDKAFF. The CDR3 nucleotides are TGCGCCAGCAGCTTGGTATCCGGGACCGCCAAGGATAAGGCTTTCTTT.

V and J are TRBV7-9 and TRBJ1-6; D not certain. This CDR3 contains 14 residues. V shed 2 bases and J shed 10 bases, with 12 bases lying between them. From germline, CDR1 is SEHNR and CDR2 FQNEAQ (reference sequence). CDR3 nucleotides: TGTGCCAGCAGCTTAAGCGGTAGTGGGTCACCCCTCCACTTT. As protein: CASSLSGSGSPLHF. The full variable domain, rest sourced from reference TRBV7-9 and TRBJ1-6, is DTGVSQNPRHKITKRGQNVTFRCDPISEHNRLYWYRQTLGQGPEFLTYFQNEAQLEKSRLLSDRFSAERPKGSFSTLEIQRTEQGDSAMYLCASSLSGSGSPLHFGNGTRLTVT.

This sequence joins TRBV2 and TRBJ2-7; D is undetermined. Trimming cost V 6 bases and J 5 bases, with 8 bases left between them. CDR3 length equals 11 residues. Germline loops: CDR1 SNHLY, CDR2 FYNNEI. In nucleotides, the CDR3 is TGTGCCAGCAGCGCTGGAAACGAGCAGTACTTC. It specifies CASSAGNEQYF.

This clone has just a few counts. The J gene is TRBJ2-3, the V gene TRBV10-1; no firm D call. The CDR3 is 12 residues long. V shed 6 bases and J shed 3 bases, with 7 bases lying between them. CDR1 and CDR2 from the germline V gene are WNHNN and SYGVQD (reference sequence). CDR3 sequence reads: CASSDPTDTQYF. CDR3 sequence (DNA): TGCGCCAGCAGCGACCCAACAGATACGCAGTATTTT.

The rearrangement links TRBV19 to TRBJ2-5; D call uncertain. Per germline, CDR1 LNHDA and CDR2 SQIVND (reference sequence). This CDR3 is 14 amino acids long. V was shortened by 3 bases and J by 4 bases, with 12 bases between the two germline ends. This CDR3 reads CASSIRLSRETQYF. The CDR3 DNA sequence: TGTGCCAGTAGTATCCGCCTATCTCGAGAGACCCAGTACTTC.

This clone was counted once. The chain uses TRBV5-1 and TRBJ1-2; TRBD1 is a possible D gene (5 bases). The CDR3 is 15 residues long. In germline, CDR1 is SGHRS, CDR2 YFSETQ. V lost 3 bases to trimming and J lost 4 bases, with 16 bases between them. The CDR3 DNA reads TGCGCCAGCAGCTCCCGCCAGGCCGGGGGCTATGGCTACACCTTC. This encodes CASSSRQAGGYGYTF.

The chain couples TRBV5-1 to TRBJ2-5; D tentatively fits TRBD1 or TRBD2 (5 bases each). The CDR3 is made up of 15 amino acids. V was clipped by 1 base and J by 2 bases, with 12 bases between them. Germline loops: CDR1 SGHRS, CDR2 YFSETQ. The CDR3 loop is CASSLRDGTQETQYF. CDR3 nucleotides: TGCGCCAGCAGCTTGAGGGACGGAACTCAAGAGACCCAGTACTTC.